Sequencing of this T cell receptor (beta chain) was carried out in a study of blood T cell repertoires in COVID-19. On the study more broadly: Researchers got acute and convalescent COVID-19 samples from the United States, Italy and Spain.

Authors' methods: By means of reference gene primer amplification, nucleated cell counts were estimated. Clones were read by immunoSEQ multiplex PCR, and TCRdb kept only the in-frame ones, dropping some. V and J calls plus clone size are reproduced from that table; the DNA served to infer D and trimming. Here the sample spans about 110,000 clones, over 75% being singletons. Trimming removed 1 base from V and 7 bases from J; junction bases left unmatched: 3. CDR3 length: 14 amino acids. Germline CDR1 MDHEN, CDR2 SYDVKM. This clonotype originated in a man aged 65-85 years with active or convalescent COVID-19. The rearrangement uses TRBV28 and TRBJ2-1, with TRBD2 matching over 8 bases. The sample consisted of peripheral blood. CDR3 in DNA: TGTGCCAGCAGTTTATTAGCGGGGAGGAATGAGCAGTTCTTC. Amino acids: CASSLLAGRNEQFF.